This entry is about one T cell receptor (beta chain). From germline, CDR1 is SEHNR and CDR2 FQNEAQ (reference sequence). V was pared by 7 bases and J by 8 bases, with 2 bases of the junction left unmatched. There are 12 residues in the CDR3. This record comes from a study of shared T cell receptors in the human thymus. Using immunoSEQ multiplex PCR, the repertoire was profiled, and TCRdb retains in-frame clones only, with some absent. The sample consists of about 710,000 clones, over 75% of them appearing once. This same sample was also part of a study on human thymus T cells. That report notes: Healthy Finnish infants having corrective surgery for congenital heart defects served as donors. The thymus tissue came from resections taken during corrective heart surgery. Related studies found that unrelated individuals share highly overlapping thymic repertoires.

This TCR derives from a boy in the first two years of life with a congenital heart defect. J is TRBJ1-2 and V is TRBV7-9, with 12 bases that match TRBD1. Sequencing was carried out using thymocytes. The CDR3 sequence is CASTGTGGGYTF. The CDR3 DNA sequence: TGTGCCAGCACCGGGACAGGGGGCGGCTACACCTTC.